Below are 23 T cell receptor beta chains sequenced from a single sample in a study of T cell changes during pregnancy in multiple sclerosis (dated by TCRdb to the late 2010s). Library prep was done by the immunoSEQ multiplex PCR assay. TCRdb took this table from immuneACCESS and kept in-frame rearrangements with V and J called. Such tables lack part of the clones; where checked against another copy, unresolved V genes explain under half of the gap, and the rest is unexplained. Recorded for this sample are 85,000 to 90,000 clones; 94% of them occurred a single time. Around 1.7% of the sample goes to the ten largest clones. This specimen was peripheral blood, taken after pregnancy. Receptor source: a female donor in good health, enrolled as a control in a pregnancy study.

This chain links TRBV5-4 with TRBJ1-3, with D hard to call. The CDR3 runs to 13 residues. V dropped 0 bases and J dropped 4 bases, with 5 bases sitting between them. Germline lookup yields CDR1 SGHNT and CDR2 YYREEE (reference sequence). CDR3 DNA sequence: TGTGCCAGCAGCTTGGCCATCGGAAACACCATATATTTT. This encodes CASSLAIGNTIYF.

The chain links TRBV13 to TRBJ2-7; D perhaps matches TRBD2 (6 bases). The CDR3 extends over 13 amino acids. The ends were cut back, 4 bases at V and 4 bases at J, with 11 bases in the middle. Germline V gene lookup returns CDR1 PRHDT and CDR2 FYEKMQ (reference sequence). The CDR3 nucleotides are TGTGCCAGCAGCTCGGGACTGAATTACGAGCAGTACTTC. Its translation: CASSSGLNYEQYF.

V gene TRBV30 combines with J gene TRBJ1-2; D unclear. This CDR3 spans 11 amino acids. Germline-derived CDR1 and CDR2 are GTSNPN and SVGIG (reference sequence). The ends were cut back, 5 bases at V and 8 bases at J, with 12 bases in the middle. CDR3 residues: CAWSELGGYTF. The DNA of the CDR3 is TGTGCCTGGTCCGAACTGGGCGGCTACACCTTC.

The chain joins TRBV2 to TRBJ2-7, with 12 bases lining up with TRBD2. The CDR3 runs to 14 residues. Germline CDR1 and CDR2: SNHLY and FYNNEI. V was clipped by 5 bases and J by 2 bases; unmatched bases: 1. The CDR3 bases are TGTGCCAGCAGTCTAGCGGGAGGGCCCTACGAGCAGTACTTC. Amino acid sequence: CASSLAGGPYEQYF.

The chain carries TRBV10-1 and TRBJ2-5; 7 nucleotides agree with TRBD2. The germline V gene has CDR1 WNHNN and CDR2 SYGVQD (reference sequence). With 2 bases clipped from V and 3 bases from J, the junction kept 12 bases outside the gene matches. The CDR3 has 17 amino acids. CDR3 sequence (DNA): TGCGCCAGCAGTGAGCTAGCGGCTCGATGGCTAAAAGAGACCCAGTACTTC. Encoded protein: CASSELAARWLKETQYF.

The chain has TRBV7-8 and TRBJ1-3; D is perhaps TRBD1 (6 bases). Germline V lookup: CDR1 SGHVS, CDR2 FQNEAQ. The CDR3 totals 18 residues. V was trimmed by 1 base and J by 0 bases, leaving 16 bases between them. For the CDR3, the DNA is TGTGCCAGCAGCTTAGGGACCGGACAGCGAAACTCTGGAAACACCATATATTTT. Its protein is CASSLGTGQRNSGNTIYF.

The rearrangement links TRBV5-4 to TRBJ2-3; possible D gene TRBD1, 5 bases. Germline V gene data show CDR1 as SGHNT and CDR2 as YYREEE (reference sequence). The ends were cut back, 2 bases at V and 6 bases at J, with 16 bases in the middle. This CDR3 has 15 residues. DNA for the CDR3: TGTGCCAGCAGCTTAGCTAAGGGGCCCTCCGATACGCAGTATTTT. It codes for CASSLAKGPSDTQYF.

This chain uses TRBV18 with TRBJ2-7; D ambiguous. Germline assignment: CDR1 KGHSH and CDR2 LQKENI. V was trimmed by 0 bases and J by 3 bases, leaving 15 bases between them. The CDR3 spans 16 residues. CDR3 region: CASSPPPGRINYEQYF. CDR3 bases: TGTGCCAGCTCACCACCCCCCGGCAGGATCAACTACGAGCAGTACTTC.

This chain links TRBV30 with TRBJ2-3, with 7 bases fitting TRBD2. The CDR3 contains 15 residues. CDR1 is GTSNPN and CDR2 is SVGIG in the germline V gene (reference sequence). The J segment lost 5 bases and the V segment lost 1 base, leaving 9 bases of the junction unmatched. CDR3: CAWSGEGSRGDTQYF. Written as DNA, the CDR3 is TGTGCCTGGAGTGGGGAGGGCTCGAGAGGAGATACGCAGTATTTT. Looking up the rest from reference TRBV30 and TRBJ2-3 gives the full variable domain: SQTIHQWPATLVQPVGSPLSLECTVEGTSNPNLYWYRQAAGRGLQLLFYSVGIGQISSEVPQNLSASRPQDRQFILSSKKLLLSDSGFYLCAWSGEGSRGDTQYFGPGTRLTVL.

The CDR3 spells CASSEFGTGGGNEQYF. Here the CDR3 DNA reads TGTGCCAGCAGTGAATTCGGGACAGGGGGGGGCAACGAGCAGTACTTC. The V and J genes are TRBV25-1 and TRBJ2-7, with TRBD1 matching over 11 bases. This CDR3 contains 16 residues. In germline, CDR1 is MGHDK, CDR2 SYGVNS. The trim removed 1 base at V and 5 bases at J, leaving 7 bases unmatched.

The gene calls are TRBV28 and TRBJ1-1, with D possibly being TRBD1 (6 bases). CDR3 size: 14 residues. Germline assignment: CDR1 MDHEN and CDR2 SYDVKM. Trimming removed 7 bases from V and 3 bases from J, with 15 bases in between. CDR3 residues: CASIPGQQDTEAFF. The DNA of the CDR3 is TGTGCCAGCATACCCGGACAGCAGGACACTGAAGCTTTCTTT.

The chain is built from TRBV9 and TRBJ1-3; D is possibly TRBD1 (5 bases). Germline-derived CDR1 and CDR2 are SGDLS and YYNGEE. The CDR3 consists of 14 residues. V gave up 2 bases and J gave up 3 bases, with 9 bases separating them. CDR3: CASSVTVGGNTIYF. The CDR3 coding sequence is TGTGCCAGCAGCGTGACAGTCGGTGGAAACACCATATATTTT. The full variable domain, rest sourced from reference TRBV9 and TRBJ1-3, is DSGVTQTPKHLITATGQRVTLRCSPRSGDLSVYWYQQSLDQGLQFLIQYYNGEERAKGNILERFSAQQFPDLHSELNLSSLELGDSALYFCASSVTVGGNTIYFGEGSWLTVV.

This sequence joins TRBV28 and TRBJ2-7; maybe TRBD1 (7 bases). This CDR3 region has 17 residues. The V end lost 1 base, the J end lost 5 bases, and 21 bases lay between the germline ends. The germline CDR1 and CDR2 sequences are MDHEN and SYDVKM. The CDR3 bases are TGTGCCAGCAGTTTATCGCCGGGGGCAGGGGGTCCCCACGAGCAGTACTTC. Translation: CASSLSPGAGGPHEQYF.

This chain uses TRBV5-8 with TRBJ2-5; D might be TRBD1 (6 bases). Germline assignment: CDR1 SGHTS and CDR2 YDEGEE. The V end lost 2 bases, the J end lost 3 bases, and 8 bases lay between the germline ends. This CDR3 region has 13 residues. DNA for the CDR3: TGTGCCAGCAGCTTTAGGACAGAAGAGACCCAGTACTTC. This sequence encodes CASSFRTEETQYF.

The chain combines TRBV7-8 with TRBJ2-1, with D maybe TRBD2 (5 bases). CDR1 SGHVS and CDR2 FQNEAQ come from the germline V gene. V lost 5 bases and J 5 bases, leaving 19 bases between the germline ends. This CDR3 region has 16 residues. The CDR3 DNA follows: TGTGCCAGCAGCCACCGTGAGCGGACCGCTCACAATGAGCAGTTCTTC. This encodes CASSHRERTAHNEQFF.

V usage is TRBV2 and J usage is TRBJ2-7, with TRBD1 matching 7 bases. From germline, CDR1 is SNHLY and CDR2 FYNNEI. V shed 5 bases, J shed 0 bases, and the junction held 4 bases outside the gene matches. This CDR3 is 14 amino acids long. The CDR3 DNA is TGTGCCAGCAGTCAGGACAGGTTCTCCTACGAGCAGTACTTC. Its protein is CASSQDRFSYEQYF.

CDR3 DNA: TGCAGCGTTGGGTCGGGACAGGGTATGTGGGAGCAGTACTTC. It translates to CSVGSGQGMWEQYF. The chain has TRBV29-1 and TRBJ2-7; 9 positions agree with TRBD1. The CDR3 contains 14 residues. V dropped 4 bases and J dropped 7; count of bases not matched to a gene: 11. Germline CDR1 and CDR2: SQVTM and ANQGSEA.

This clone was observed once. The DNA of the CDR3 is TGTGCCAGCAGCCCGCCAGGGGCCCGGGACGGGGAGCTGTTTTTT. Amino acid sequence: CASSPPGARDGELFF. The chain couples TRBV28 to TRBJ2-2; D perhaps matches TRBD1 (6 bases). The V end lost 6 bases, the J end lost 7 bases, and 18 bases lay between the germline ends. This CDR3 spans 15 amino acids. Germline CDR1 MDHEN, CDR2 SYDVKM.

DNA for the CDR3: TGTGCCAGCCCTTTGGGGCCCTCCCGGGACAGGGTCTATTACGAGCAGTACTTC. It yields the protein CASPLGPSRDRVYYEQYF. The chain uses TRBV25-1 and TRBJ2-5; 9 nucleotides agree with TRBD1. The DNA matches TRBJ2-7 better at its end, which makes the J call doubtful. The CDR3 runs 18 residues. CDR1 MGHDK and CDR2 SYGVNS come from the germline V gene.

The V and J genes are TRBV4-1 and TRBJ2-7; possible D gene TRBD2, 5 bases. Germline V CDR1 and CDR2: MGHRA, YSYEKL. The V gene lost 6 bases and the J gene lost 0 bases, with 12 bases spanning the gap. This CDR3 region has 14 residues. The CDR3 DNA reads TGCGCCAGCAGGGAGAGTGCGGGCTCCTACGAGCAGTACTTC. This gives the protein CASRESAGSYEQYF.

This chain uses TRBV9 with TRBJ2-3, with TRBD2 matching 9 bases. Looked up from germline, CDR1 is SGDLS and CDR2 is YYNGEE. The length of the CDR3 is 18 residues. The V gene end was trimmed by 0 bases and the J gene end by 9 bases; junction bases not matched to a gene: 17. The CDR3 bases are TGTGCCAGCAGCGTAGCTTGGGGTAGCGGGAGTTTGGCCCAGACGCAGTATTTT. Encoded protein: CASSVAWGSGSLAQTQYF.

The gene calls are TRBV29-1 and TRBJ2-1; tentative D call: TRBD2 (5 bases). CDR1 and CDR2 from the germline V gene are SQVTM and ANQGSEA. Trimming removed 1 base from V and 9 bases from J, with 13 bases in between. CDR3 size: 13 residues. The CDR3, as DNA: TGCAGCGTTGAAGGGTCGACGGGGAGTGAGCAGTTCTTC. This gives the protein CSVEGSTGSEQFF.

The J gene is TRBJ2-1, the V gene TRBV5-1, with a weak D call TRBD2 (6 bases). V was pared by 0 bases and J by 10 bases, with 14 bases between. The CDR3 length is 14 residues. CDR1 is SGHRS, CDR2 YFSETQ, per germline. CDR3 nucleotides: TGCGCCAGCAGCTTGGAGGACTACCGGGGGGAGCAGTTCTTC. Encoded protein: CASSLEDYRGEQFF.